This TCR beta chain originates from a study of blood T cell repertoires in COVID-19. The authors' processing: For nucleated cells, counts were estimated from reference gene primer amplification. Some clones are missing from TCRdb's copy, which holds only in-frame ones; the method was immunoSEQ multiplex PCR. Clonal size and the V and J genes are those of that table, whereas D and trimming came from the DNA. The repertoire holds about 180,000 clones, with 88% as singletons. This clone has a single count. Sequenced material: peripheral blood. The sequence was obtained from a woman aged 25 to 39 with acute or convalescent COVID-19.

CDR3 amino acids: CASTLALNGGELFF. The CDR3 DNA sequence: TGTGCCAGCACCCTAGCTTTGAACGGCGGGGAGCTGTTTTTT. V and J are TRBV9 and TRBJ2-2; a weak D match, TRBD2 (5 bases). Germline assignment: CDR1 SGDLS and CDR2 YYNGEE. The CDR3 extends over 14 amino acids. The V end lost 6 bases, the J end lost 7 bases, and 16 bases lay between the germline ends.